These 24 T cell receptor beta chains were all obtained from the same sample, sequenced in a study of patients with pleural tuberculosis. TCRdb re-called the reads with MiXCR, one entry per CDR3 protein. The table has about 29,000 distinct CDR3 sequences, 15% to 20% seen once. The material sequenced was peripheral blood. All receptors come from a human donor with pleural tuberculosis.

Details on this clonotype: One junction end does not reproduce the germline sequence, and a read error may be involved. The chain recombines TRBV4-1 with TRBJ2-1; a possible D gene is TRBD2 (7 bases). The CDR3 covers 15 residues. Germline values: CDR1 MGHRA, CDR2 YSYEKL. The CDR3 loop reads CASSQAWGGDNEQLF. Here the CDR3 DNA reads TGCGCCAGCAGCCAAGCATGGGGGGGGGACAATGAGCAGCTCTTC.

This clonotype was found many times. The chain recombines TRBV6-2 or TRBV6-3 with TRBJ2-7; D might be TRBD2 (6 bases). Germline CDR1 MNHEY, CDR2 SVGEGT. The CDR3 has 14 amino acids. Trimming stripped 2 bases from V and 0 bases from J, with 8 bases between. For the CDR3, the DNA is TGTGCCAGCAGTTACGGGCGGGGCTCCTACGAGCAGTACTTC. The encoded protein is CASSYGRGSYEQYF.

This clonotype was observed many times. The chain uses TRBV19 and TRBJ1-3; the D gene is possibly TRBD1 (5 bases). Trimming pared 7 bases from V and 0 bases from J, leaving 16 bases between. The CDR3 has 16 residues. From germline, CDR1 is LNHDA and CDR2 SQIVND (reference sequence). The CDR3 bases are TGTGCCAGTACGCTCGAGCTGGGGGGCTCTGGAAACACCATATATTTT. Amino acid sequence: CASTLELGGSGNTIYF.

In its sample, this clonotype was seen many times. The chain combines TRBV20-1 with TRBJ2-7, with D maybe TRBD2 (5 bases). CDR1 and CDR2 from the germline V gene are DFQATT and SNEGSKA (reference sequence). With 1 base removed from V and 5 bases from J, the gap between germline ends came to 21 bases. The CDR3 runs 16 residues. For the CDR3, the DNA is TGCAGTGCTAGAGGGGTCTCGGCCGGGGATGGAAACGAGCAGTACTTC. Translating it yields CSARGVSAGDGNEQYF.

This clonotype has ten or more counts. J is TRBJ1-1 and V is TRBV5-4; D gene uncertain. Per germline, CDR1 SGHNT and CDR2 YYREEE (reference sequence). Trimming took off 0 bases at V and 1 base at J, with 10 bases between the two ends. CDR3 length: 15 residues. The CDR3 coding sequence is TGTGCCAGCAGCTTGGATCTGGGCTCGAACACTGAAGCTTTCTTT. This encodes CASSLDLGSNTEAFF.

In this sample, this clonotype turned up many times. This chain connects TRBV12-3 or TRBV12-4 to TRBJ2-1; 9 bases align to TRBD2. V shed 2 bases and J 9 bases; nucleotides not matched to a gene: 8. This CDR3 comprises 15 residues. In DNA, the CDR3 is TGTGCCAGCAGTTTAAATCTAGCGGGGACCCCTGAGCAGTTCTTC. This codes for CASSLNLAGTPEQFF.

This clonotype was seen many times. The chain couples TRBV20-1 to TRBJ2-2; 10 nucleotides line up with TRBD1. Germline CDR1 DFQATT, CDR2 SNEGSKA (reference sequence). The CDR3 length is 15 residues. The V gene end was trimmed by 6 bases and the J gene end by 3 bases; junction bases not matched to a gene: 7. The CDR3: CSATPDRGDTGELFF. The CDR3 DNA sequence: TGCAGTGCCACACCGGACAGGGGGGACACCGGGGAGCTGTTTTTT.

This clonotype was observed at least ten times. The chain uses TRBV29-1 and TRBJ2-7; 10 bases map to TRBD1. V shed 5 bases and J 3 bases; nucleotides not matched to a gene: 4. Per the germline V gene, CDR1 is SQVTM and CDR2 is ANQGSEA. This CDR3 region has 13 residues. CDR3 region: CSVRGQGFYEQYF. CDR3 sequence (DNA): TGCAGCGTTAGGGGACAGGGGTTCTACGAGCAGTACTTC.

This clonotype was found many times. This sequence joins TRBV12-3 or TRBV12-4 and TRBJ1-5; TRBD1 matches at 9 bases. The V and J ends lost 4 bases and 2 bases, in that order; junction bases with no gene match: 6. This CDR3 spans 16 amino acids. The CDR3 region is CASSSTDRGGNQPQHF. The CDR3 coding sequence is TGTGCCAGCAGTTCGACGGACAGGGGAGGCAATCAGCCCCAGCATTTT.

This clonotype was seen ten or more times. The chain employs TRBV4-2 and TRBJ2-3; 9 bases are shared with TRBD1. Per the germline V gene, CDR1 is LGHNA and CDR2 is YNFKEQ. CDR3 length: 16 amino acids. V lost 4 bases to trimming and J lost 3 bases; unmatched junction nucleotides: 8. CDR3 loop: CASSRSGTGSTDTQYF. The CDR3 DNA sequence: TGTGCCAGCAGCCGATCGGGGACAGGGAGTACAGATACGCAGTATTTT.

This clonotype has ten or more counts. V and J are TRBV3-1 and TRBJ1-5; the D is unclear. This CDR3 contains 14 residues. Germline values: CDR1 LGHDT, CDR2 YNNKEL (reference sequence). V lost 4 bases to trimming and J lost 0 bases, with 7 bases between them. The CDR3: CASSLRHSNQPQHF. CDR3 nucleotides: TGTGCCAGCAGCCTTAGACATAGCAATCAGCCCCAGCATTTT.

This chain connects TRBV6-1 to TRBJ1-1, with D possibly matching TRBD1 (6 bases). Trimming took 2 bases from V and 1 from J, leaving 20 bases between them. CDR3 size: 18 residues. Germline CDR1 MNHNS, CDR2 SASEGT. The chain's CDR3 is CASSEIARGGEANTEAFF. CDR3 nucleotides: TGTGCCAGCAGTGAAATTGCGCGGGGGGGCGAGGCGAACACTGAAGCTTTCTTT.

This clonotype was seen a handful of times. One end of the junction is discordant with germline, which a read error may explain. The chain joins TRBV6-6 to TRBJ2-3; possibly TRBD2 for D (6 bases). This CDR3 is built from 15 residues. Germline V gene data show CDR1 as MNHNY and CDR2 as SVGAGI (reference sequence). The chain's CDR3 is CASSGGGLGTDTQDF. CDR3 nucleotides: TGTGCCAGCAGTGGTGGAGGGCTCGGCACAGATACGCAGGACTTT.

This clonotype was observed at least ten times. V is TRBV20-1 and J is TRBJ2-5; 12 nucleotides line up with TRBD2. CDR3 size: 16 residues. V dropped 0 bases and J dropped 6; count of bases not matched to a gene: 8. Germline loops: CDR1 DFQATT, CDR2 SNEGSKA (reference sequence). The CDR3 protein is CSARDPSTSGGKTQYF. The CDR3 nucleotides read TGCAGTGCTAGAGATCCCTCCACTAGCGGGGGGAAGACCCAGTACTTC.

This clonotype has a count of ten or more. The CDR3 nucleotides are TGTGCCAGCCTACTGGGACAGGGTGGACATGAGCAGTTCTTC. It encodes CASLLGQGGHEQFF. The rearrangement links TRBV2 to TRBJ2-1, with 9 nucleotides matching TRBD1. The ends lost 8 bases at V and 8 bases at J; junction bases unmatched: 10. The CDR3 has 14 amino acids. CDR1 and CDR2 (germline): SNHLY, FYNNEI.

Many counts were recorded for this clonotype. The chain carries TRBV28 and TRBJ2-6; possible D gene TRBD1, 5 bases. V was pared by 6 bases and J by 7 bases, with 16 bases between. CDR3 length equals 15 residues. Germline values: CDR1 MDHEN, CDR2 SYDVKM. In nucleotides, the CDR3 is TGTGCCAGCAGGGTCGCAGGGTCCGGAGCCAACGTCCTGACTTTC. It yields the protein CASRVAGSGANVLTF.

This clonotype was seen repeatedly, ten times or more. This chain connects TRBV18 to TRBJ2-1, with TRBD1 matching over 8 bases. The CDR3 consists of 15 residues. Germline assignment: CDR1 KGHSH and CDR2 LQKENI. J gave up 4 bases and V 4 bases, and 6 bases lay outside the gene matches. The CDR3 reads CASSLDRGRYNEQFF. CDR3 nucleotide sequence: TGTGCCAGCTCACTCGACAGGGGCAGATACAATGAGCAGTTCTTC.

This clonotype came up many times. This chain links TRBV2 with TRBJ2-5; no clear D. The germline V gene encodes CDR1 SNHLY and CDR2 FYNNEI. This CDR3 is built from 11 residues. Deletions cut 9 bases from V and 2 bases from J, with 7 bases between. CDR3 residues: CASSWQETQYF. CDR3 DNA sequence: TGTGCCAGTAGTTGGCAAGAGACCCAGTACTTC.

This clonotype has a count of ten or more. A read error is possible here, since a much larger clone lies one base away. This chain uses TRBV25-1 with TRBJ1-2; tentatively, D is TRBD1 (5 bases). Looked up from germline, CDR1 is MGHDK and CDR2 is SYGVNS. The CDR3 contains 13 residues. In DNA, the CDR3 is TGTGCCAGCAGTCCACCTGGGGGATATGGCTACGCCTTC. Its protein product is CASSPPGGYGYAF.

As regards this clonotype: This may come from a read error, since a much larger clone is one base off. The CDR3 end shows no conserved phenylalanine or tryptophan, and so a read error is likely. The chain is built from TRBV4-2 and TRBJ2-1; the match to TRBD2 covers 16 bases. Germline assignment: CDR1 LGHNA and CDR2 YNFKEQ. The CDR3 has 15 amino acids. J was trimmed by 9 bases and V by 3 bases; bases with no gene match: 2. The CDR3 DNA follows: TGTGCCAGCAGCCAGGGACTAGCGGGGGGGACTGAGCAGTTCCTC. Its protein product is CASSQGLAGGTEQFL.

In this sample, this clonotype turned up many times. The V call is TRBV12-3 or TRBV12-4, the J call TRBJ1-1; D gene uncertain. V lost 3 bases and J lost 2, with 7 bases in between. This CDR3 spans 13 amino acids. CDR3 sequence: CASSFEGNTEAFF. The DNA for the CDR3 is TGTGCCAGCAGTTTTGAAGGTAACACTGAAGCTTTCTTT.

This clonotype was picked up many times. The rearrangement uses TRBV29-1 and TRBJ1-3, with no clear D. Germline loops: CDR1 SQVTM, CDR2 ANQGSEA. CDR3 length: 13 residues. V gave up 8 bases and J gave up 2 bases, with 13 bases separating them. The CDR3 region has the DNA TGCAGCTCCCTGGACCCAACTGGAAACACCATATATTTT. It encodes CSSLDPTGNTIYF.

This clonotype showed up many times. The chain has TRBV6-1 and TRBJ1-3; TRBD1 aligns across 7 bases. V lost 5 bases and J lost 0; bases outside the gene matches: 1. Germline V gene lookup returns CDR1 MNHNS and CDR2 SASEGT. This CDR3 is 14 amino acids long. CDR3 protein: CASSWDSSGNTIYF. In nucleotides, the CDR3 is TGTGCCAGCAGTTGGGACAGCTCTGGAAACACCATATATTTT.

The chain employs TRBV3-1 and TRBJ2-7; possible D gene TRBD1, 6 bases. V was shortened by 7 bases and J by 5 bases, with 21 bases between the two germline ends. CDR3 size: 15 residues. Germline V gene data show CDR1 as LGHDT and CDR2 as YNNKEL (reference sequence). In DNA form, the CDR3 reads TGTGCCAGCATTCTGGCTGGGGGCAGGAGTGACGAGCAGTACTTC. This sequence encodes CASILAGGRSDEQYF.